Following are 14 T cell receptor beta chains from one sample sequenced in a study of T cell repertoires in cytomegalovirus infection. MiXCR was run by TCRdb on the reads, yielding one entry per CDR3 protein. The table has fewer than 400,000 distinct CDR3 sequences, less than 20% seen once. The sequenced sample consisted of PBMCs. These receptors came from a human donor in good health (CMV status not recorded). Some clones in this sample may be carry-over from other donors' samples.

This chain connects TRBV6-2 or TRBV6-3 to TRBJ2-7; 7 positions match TRBD2. J lost 1 base, V lost 6 bases, and 9 bases had no gene match. In germline, CDR1 is MNHEY, CDR2 SVGEGT. The CDR3 is 15 amino acids. As DNA, the CDR3 is TGTGCCAGCAGCTTCAGCGGGAAGAGGTCCTACGAGCAGTACTTC. It encodes CASSFSGKRSYEQYF.

This clonotype was seen only a few times. This chain joins TRBV7-9 and TRBJ1-2, with D possibly being TRBD1 (6 bases). CDR1 is SEHNR, CDR2 FQNEAQ, per germline (reference sequence). The V gene lost 5 bases and the J gene lost 2 bases, with 15 bases spanning the gap. The CDR3 contains 15 residues. The chain's CDR3 is CASSPGQSPNYGYTF. In DNA, the CDR3 is TGTGCCAGCAGCCCCGGACAGAGCCCAAACTATGGCTACACCTTC.

This clonotype has at least ten counts. J is TRBJ2-3 and V is TRBV12-5; 10 bases are shared with TRBD2. CDR1 is LGHNT and CDR2 is FRNRAP in the germline V gene. V gave up 1 base and J gave up 2 bases; unmatched junction bases: 6. CDR3 length: 17 amino acids. The CDR3 nucleotides are TGTGCTAGTGGTTTGGCCCGGCTAGCGGGGGACACAGATACGCAGTATTTT. Translation: CASGLARLAGDTDTQYF.

This clonotype was counted only a few times. The gene calls are TRBV10-3 and TRBJ2-1, with 7 bases identical to TRBD1. The germline V gene encodes CDR1 ENHRY and CDR2 SYGVKD. The CDR3 spans 13 residues. V dropped 10 bases and J dropped 8; count of bases not matched to a gene: 11. CDR3 residues: CATSRTGEYEQFF. CDR3 DNA: TGTGCCACCAGCCGAACAGGGGAGTATGAGCAGTTCTTC.

This clonotype was seen at least ten times. The gene calls are TRBV5-4 and TRBJ2-3; tentatively, D is TRBD2 (6 bases). CDR3 size: 14 residues. Trimming removed 4 bases at V and 0 bases at J, with 9 bases between. The germline CDR1 and CDR2 sequences are SGHNT and YYREEE (reference sequence). The CDR3 DNA follows: TGTGCCAGCAGCCGGGAGCATAGCACAGATACGCAGTATTTT. This translates into CASSREHSTDTQYF.

This clonotype showed up many times. This chain uses TRBV4-1 with TRBJ1-1, with D possibly TRBD1 on 6 matching bases. The CDR3 loop spans 14 amino acids. V lost 1 base and J lost 1, with 7 bases in between. The germline CDR1 and CDR2 sequences are MGHRA and YSYEKL. CDR3 region: CASSQGTANTEAFF. CDR3 nucleotide sequence: TGCGCCAGCAGCCAAGGGACAGCGAACACTGAAGCTTTCTTT.

At least ten counts were recorded for this clonotype. This chain links TRBV6-5 with TRBJ2-6; D is uncertain. Germline lookup yields CDR1 MNHEY and CDR2 SVGAGI. V lost 6 bases and J lost 1, with 10 bases in between. This CDR3 has 15 residues. CDR3 nucleotides: TGTGCCAGCAGCGCCGGAAGTTCTGGGGCCAACGTCCTGACTTTC. Translating gives CASSAGSSGANVLTF.

This clonotype has more than one count but fewer than ten. The rearrangement links TRBV28 to TRBJ2-5; TRBD2 matches at 12 bases. Germline V gene data show CDR1 as MDHEN and CDR2 as SYDVKM. This CDR3 comprises 14 residues. V lost 6 bases, J lost 5 bases, and 4 bases stayed unmatched. CDR3 DNA: TGTGCCAGCAGACCCGGGACTAGCGGGGAGACCCAGTACTTC. It encodes CASRPGTSGETQYF.

This clonotype was recorded many times. The CDR3 reads CASRRWPGLQETQYF. Here the CDR3 DNA reads TGTGCCAGCAGGAGGTGGCCCGGGCTTCAAGAGACCCAGTACTTC. The gene calls are TRBV7-9 and TRBJ2-5; no clear D. In germline, CDR1 is SEHNR, CDR2 FQNEAQ (reference sequence). Between the trimmed V and J ends, which lost 6 bases and 2 bases, there was a span of 16 bases. The CDR3 length is 15 residues.

The rearrangement uses TRBV20-1 and TRBJ2-1; the D gene is possibly TRBD2 (5 bases). From germline, CDR1 is DFQATT and CDR2 SNEGSKA (reference sequence). The CDR3 sequence is 14 residues long. The germline V and J ends were trimmed by 5 bases and 5 bases, with 16 bases remaining between them. The CDR3 protein is CSAPSHPGDNEQFF. The CDR3 DNA follows: TGCAGTGCTCCCTCGCATCCCGGGGACAATGAGCAGTTCTTC.

This clonotype turned up a few times. This chain joins TRBV24-1 and TRBJ2-2; D remains unclear. Germline V gene lookup returns CDR1 KGHDR and CDR2 SFDVKD. This CDR3 has 15 residues. V gave up 4 bases and J gave up 1 base, with 9 bases separating them. This CDR3 is CATSDGTLNTGELFF. As DNA, the CDR3 is TGTGCCACCAGTGACGGAACACTGAACACCGGGGAGCTGTTTTTT.

This clonotype was counted many times. The chain links TRBV7-7 to TRBJ2-3; the D gene is possibly TRBD2 (7 bases). The germline V gene has CDR1 SSHAT and CDR2 FNYEAQ (reference sequence). The V gene lost 5 bases and the J gene lost 7 bases, with 16 bases spanning the gap. This CDR3 has 14 residues. The CDR3 region is CASSPGGGANTQYF. The CDR3 region has the DNA TGTGCCAGCAGCCCAGGTGGGGGGGCAAATACGCAGTATTTT.

This chain uses TRBV29-1 with TRBJ1-1; 9 bases fit TRBD1. Germline V lookup: CDR1 SQVTM, CDR2 ANQGSEA. This CDR3 is 14 amino acids long. With V trimmed by 7 bases and J by 3 bases, 9 bases remained unmatched. In DNA form, the CDR3 reads TGCAGCGCTATCGGGACAGGGTCCGACACTGAAGCTTTCTTT. Amino acids: CSAIGTGSDTEAFF.

This chain links TRBV15 with TRBJ1-5; no reliable D call. The CDR3 has 15 amino acids. Germline assignment: CDR1 LNHNV and CDR2 YYDKDF (reference sequence). Trimming cost V 5 bases and J 1 base, with 12 bases left between them. CDR3 amino acids: CATSSRGMSNQPQHF. The DNA for the CDR3 is TGTGCCACCAGCTCGAGAGGGATGAGCAATCAGCCCCAGCATTTT. Full variable domain (outside the CDR3, taken from reference TRBV15 and TRBJ1-5): DAMVIQNPRYQVTQFGKPVTLSCSQTLNHNVMYWYQQKSSQAPKLLFHYYDKDFNNEADTPDNFQSRRPNTSFCFLDIRSPGLGDTAMYLCATSSRGMSNQPQHFGDGTRLSIL.